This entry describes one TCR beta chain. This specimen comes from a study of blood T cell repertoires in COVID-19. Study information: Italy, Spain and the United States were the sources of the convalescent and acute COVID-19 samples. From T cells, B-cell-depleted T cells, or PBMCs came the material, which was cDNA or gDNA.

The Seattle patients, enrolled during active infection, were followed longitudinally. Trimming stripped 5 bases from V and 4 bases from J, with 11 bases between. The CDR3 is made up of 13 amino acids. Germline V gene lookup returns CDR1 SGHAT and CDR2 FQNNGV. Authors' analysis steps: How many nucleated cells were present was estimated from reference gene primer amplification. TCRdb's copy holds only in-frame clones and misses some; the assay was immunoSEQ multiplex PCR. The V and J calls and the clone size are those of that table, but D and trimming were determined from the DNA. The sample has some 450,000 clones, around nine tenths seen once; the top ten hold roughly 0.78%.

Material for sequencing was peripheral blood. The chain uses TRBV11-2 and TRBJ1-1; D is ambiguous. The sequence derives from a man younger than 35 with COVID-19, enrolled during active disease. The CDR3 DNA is TGTGCCAGCAGCCCGCATTCGGGCACTGAAGCTTTCTTT. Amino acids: CASSPHSGTEAFF.